This TCR beta chain was recovered during a study of cytomegalovirus exposure and HLA in healthy donors (dated 2017 in TCRdb). In terms of the full investigation: According to an earlier analysis of a few hundred of the donors, roughly 180 million T cells yielded 117 million unique TCR beta sequences and about 300 Gb of sequence data. About 280 gigabases of sequencing data and approximately 93 million unique TCR sequences were included in an early release covering about 700 HLA-typed donors. Among the roughly 400 genotyped donors, around 81% belonged to the genetic ancestry cluster associated with self-reported Caucasian donors. The study aimed to test whether signatures of past pathogen exposure could be identified by cataloging public T cell receptors. The study profiled the T cell repertoires of some 610 subjects by immunosequencing and related them to cytomegalovirus serostatus. Along with the roughly 670-subject first cohort, a separate validation cohort of more than 90 different subjects was used. To predict cytomegalovirus infection status, the study combined high-throughput TCR immunosequencing, statistical association of individual TCRs with disease status, and machine learning. A later analysis re-examined previously published TCR beta repertoires from 610 or so donors and added high-resolution HLA genotyping to investigate patterns of TCR occurrence. Rather than drawing on any new phenotypic data, the later analysis identified candidate immune exposures from TCR beta sequences and the way those sequences occurred across donors. To decide whether each TCR beta V gene segment behaved as functional or pseudogenic, an earlier analysis of approximately 620 of the donors relied on high-throughput TCR beta sequencing. Donor age, sex, ethnicity and CMV serostatus were collected together with the repertoire data. A later genetic analysis took genome-wide SNP genotypes for about 55% of the roughly 700 donors and used that subset as a discovery cohort. All discovery cohort repertoires had been generated using a single sequencing platform. HLA typing covered class I and class II loci at four-digit resolution. Typing coverage varied by locus: roughly 620-640 donors for A, B, C, DRB1 and DQB1; around 560 for DQA1; over 600 for DPA1; about 450 for DPB1. Because of strong linkage in the cohort, a handful of DR-DQ haplotypes were treated as single units for association and clustering. Among about 410 genotyped donors of the cohort, an average of approximately 240,000 unique TCR beta nucleotide sequences was sequenced per donor, of which about 20% were non-productive.

Library prep was done by the immunoSEQ multiplex PCR assay. For the multiplex PCR, a mixture combining 60 forward primers for TCR Vbeta segments and 13 reverse primers for TCR Jbeta segments was used. The CDR3 region of rearranged TCR beta genes was amplified from genomic DNA by a multiplex PCR assay. The amplified TCR beta libraries were sequenced on the Illumina HiSeq System as 87-base-pair reads. As for the authors' bioinformatics: In a later analysis, some 80 million unique TCR beta chains were counted across the 690 or so repertoires, and roughly 11 million of these chains were shared by at least two donors. A nearest-neighbor algorithm error-corrected the raw reads and collapsed the reads into unique sequences, merging closely related sequences to remove PCR and sequencing errors. V, D and J gene segments were assigned by aligning CDR3 sequences to IMGT reference sequences. For a sequence to be retained, at least a six-nucleotide match to both a V gene segment and a J gene segment was required. Rearrangements were classified as productive when the CDR3 lacked stop codons and remained in frame with V and J, and all other rearrangements were classified as non-productive. CDR3 was defined according to IMGT convention as the region running from the second conserved V-encoded cysteine to the conserved J-encoded phenylalanine. The earlier analysis of 500 to 750 of the donors excluded any sequence lacking an unambiguous match to a single V gene segment. In an earlier analysis of a few hundred of the donors, V segments were called functional above 56.7% productive rearrangements and were called segregating when the between-donor standard deviation exceeded 5%. A statistical classification framework was built to diagnose cytomegalovirus status from the catalog of TCR beta chain sequences. In a later analysis, V and J genes were assigned by comparing TCR nucleotide sequences against IMGT/GENE-DB human TR gene sequences. The TCRdist pipeline was used in a later analysis to assign CDR3 sequences and most-parsimonious VDJ recombination scenarios. A later analysis defined each TCR beta chain by its CDR3 amino acid sequence plus V-gene family, and excluded reads lacking a unique V-gene family. To address suspected cross-contamination and a sequencing artifact, a later analysis removed some 620 highly shared, low-generation-probability nucleotide sequences. In a later analysis, a clonal expansion index was calculated for each public chain from normalized within-repertoire ranks of inferred template counts. In a later analysis, generation probabilities were computed with a VDJ recombination model fitted to out-of-frame rearrangements, and the resulting probabilities were checked against IGoR. In a later analysis, hypergeometric tests were used to score TCR-TCR, TCR-HLA and TCR-CMV co-occurrence, with a repertoire-size bias correction applied to TCR pairs. To estimate false discovery rates, a later analysis permuted the HLA or CMV assignments 20 times. In a later analysis, co-occurring TCRs were grouped with DBSCAN, and TCRdist sequence similarity was added when clustering was performed within HLA-allele-positive subsets. Repertoires with fewer than 30,000 or more than 120,000 public chains were left out of co-occurrence clustering, as were about 5 repertoires with anomalous nucleotide sharing. TCRdb provides this immuneACCESS table in a form limited to in-frame rearrangements. Some clones are lacking; in checked studies, under half of them reflect an unresolved V gene, and why the rest are absent is not known. Clone size and the V and J calls come from that table; the DNA yielded D and trimming. The sample contains about 120,000 clones, 63% of them found a single time. The ten biggest clones cover 9% to 10% of the sample.

General conclusions and limits of the study: Because some donors lacked HLA typing at each locus, the association tests relied only on the typed subset. Roughly uniform sequencing depth across donors was assumed in presence/absence analyses, although this assumption may not hold. In this cohort, only TCR beta chains were sequenced, and detectable features were limited by the absence of alpha or paired-chain data. Most TCR sequences were observed very rarely across donors, whereas some public TCRs were present in many individuals. Three of the identified cytomegalovirus-associated TCR beta chains were confirmed in vitro to be specific for cytomegalovirus antigens. Compared with equally common non-associated chains, HLA-associated TCR beta chains in a later analysis were more clonally expanded and had lower generation probabilities. A later genetic analysis associated a missense DCLRE1C variant with V-gene and J-gene trimming of TCR beta chains, and an independent cohort replicated the association. Compared with the 666-donor mean, donors in an Asian-associated ancestry cluster had fewer N-insertions in productive TCRs, according to a later genetic analysis. According to a later analysis, TCR association rates differed among HLA loci, with DRB1 alleles showing the most associated TCRs and HLA-C alleles showing the fewest. Correlated functional status among segregating V segments might reflect linkage disequilibrium, but an unknown experimental factor could not be ruled out. Specific HLA alleles were associated with over 15,000 TCR beta sequences at a false discovery rate of 0.05 in a later analysis. Cytomegalovirus status was reported to be diagnosed by the classifier with high specificity and sensitivity in both the original and validation cohorts. A further reported finding was that TCR beta sequences accurately predicted the HLA-A and HLA-B alleles for most subjects in the first cohort. A group of highly shared sequence variants was considered likely to be a technical artifact of the sequencing pipeline. According to a later analysis, most CMV-associated TCR beta chains appeared to be HLA-restricted, and the HLA associations seemed to be driven largely by CMV exposure. For the cohort, immune exposure information was limited to CMV serostatus. In an earlier analysis of about 600 of the donors, most TCR beta V segments appeared in productive rearrangements about 87% or about 30% of the time, broadly matching IMGT annotations. A later analysis reported that several top co-occurrence clusters appeared linked to parvovirus B19, influenza, CMV and Epstein-Barr virus. Because counts were too low, 15 to 20 rarely observed V segments, including chromosome 9 orphons, were excluded from the earlier analysis of under 650 of the donors. It was suggested by the authors that the approach could potentially be generalized to other disease states and immunological phenotypes. When HLA alleles, especially DR and DQ, strongly co-occurred, attributing TCR associations to individual alleles was difficult. The study gave a list of under 200 TCR beta chains associated with cytomegalovirus.

The cohort was made up of approximately 700 healthy bone marrow donors. All cohort members were sampled while nominally healthy, although unrecorded immune exposures were likely present. The donor was CMV seropositive and belonged to the group of more than 250 seropositive cohort members. A peripheral blood sample was provided by each donor, and peripheral blood mononuclear cells were used for TCR beta sequencing. The Qiagen DNeasy Blood Extraction Kit was used to extract genomic DNA from the blood cell samples. Note on this clone: This receptor's antigen is unknown. No quality values exist for individual bases; no much larger clone is one base distant.

Material: PBMCs. The clonotype was recovered from a man aged 35-49 years in good health and CMV-seropositive.

The DNA is TGTGCCAGCAGTTCGGGACTAGCGGGGGGGAGCTCCTACGAGCAGTACTTC. It specifies CASSSGLAGGSSYEQYF. The rearranged segments are TRBV27 and TRBJ2-7; 16 middle bases align to TRBD2. The CDR3 runs 17 amino acids, cysteine and phenylalanine included. Only CDR3 DNA is held: 51 bases, read in frame from base 1. Trimming accounts for 4 bases at V and 0 bases at J, while the number of junction bases matched to no gene is 3. CDR1 and CDR2, per the germline V gene (reference sequence), are MNHEY and SMNVEV.